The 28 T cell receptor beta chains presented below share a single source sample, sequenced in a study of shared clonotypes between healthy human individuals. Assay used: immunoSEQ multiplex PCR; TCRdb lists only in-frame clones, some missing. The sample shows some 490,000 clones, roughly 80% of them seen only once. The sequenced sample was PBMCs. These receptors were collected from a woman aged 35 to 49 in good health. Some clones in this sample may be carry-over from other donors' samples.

For the CDR3, the DNA is TGTGCCAGCAGGGTTGGGCAGACCTACGAGCAGTACTTC. This codes for CASRVGQTYEQYF. The chain uses TRBV28 and TRBJ2-7, with D unresolved. From germline, CDR1 is MDHEN and CDR2 SYDVKM. The CDR3 length is 13 residues. V dropped 6 bases and J dropped 2 bases, with 11 bases sitting between them.

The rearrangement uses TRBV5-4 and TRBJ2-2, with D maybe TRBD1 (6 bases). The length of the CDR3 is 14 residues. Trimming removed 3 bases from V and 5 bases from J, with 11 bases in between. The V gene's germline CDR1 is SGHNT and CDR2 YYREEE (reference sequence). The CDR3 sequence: CASSSGTRTGELFF. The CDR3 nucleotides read TGTGCCAGCAGCTCCGGGACAAGAACCGGGGAGCTGTTTTTT.

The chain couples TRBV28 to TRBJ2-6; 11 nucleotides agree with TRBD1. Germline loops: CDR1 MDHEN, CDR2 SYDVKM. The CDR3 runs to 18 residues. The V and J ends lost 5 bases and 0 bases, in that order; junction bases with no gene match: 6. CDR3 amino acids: CASSGTGGVRSGANVLTF. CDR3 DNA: TGTGCCAGCAGTGGGACAGGGGGAGTACGCTCTGGGGCCAACGTCCTGACTTTC.

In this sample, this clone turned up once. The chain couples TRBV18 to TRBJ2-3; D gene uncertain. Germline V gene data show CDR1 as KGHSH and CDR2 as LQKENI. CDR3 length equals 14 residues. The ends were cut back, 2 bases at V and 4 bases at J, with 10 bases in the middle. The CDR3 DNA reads TGTGCCAGCTCACCATCCCACACGTCAGATACGCAGTATTTT. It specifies CASSPSHTSDTQYF.

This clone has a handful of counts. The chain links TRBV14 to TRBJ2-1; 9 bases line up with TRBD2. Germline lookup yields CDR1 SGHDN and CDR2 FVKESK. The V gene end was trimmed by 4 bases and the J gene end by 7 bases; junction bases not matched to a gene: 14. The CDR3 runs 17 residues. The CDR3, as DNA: TGTGCCAGCAGCCTTTTAGGTAGCGGGAGAAGGGATAATGAGCAGTTCTTC. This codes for CASSLLGSGRRDNEQFF.

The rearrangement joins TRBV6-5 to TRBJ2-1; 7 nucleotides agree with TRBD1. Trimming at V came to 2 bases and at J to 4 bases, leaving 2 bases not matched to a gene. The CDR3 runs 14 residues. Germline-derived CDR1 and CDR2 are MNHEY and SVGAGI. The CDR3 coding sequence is TGTGCCAGCAGTTACGACAGGGTTTACAATGAGCAGTTCTTC. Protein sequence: CASSYDRVYNEQFF.

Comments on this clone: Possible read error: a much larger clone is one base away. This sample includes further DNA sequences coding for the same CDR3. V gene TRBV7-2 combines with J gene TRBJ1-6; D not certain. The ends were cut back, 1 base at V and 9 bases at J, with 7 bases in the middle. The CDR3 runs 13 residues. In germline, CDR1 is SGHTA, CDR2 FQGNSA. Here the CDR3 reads CASSLGGSSPLHF. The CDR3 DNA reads TGTGCCAGCAGCTTAGGAGGCAGTTCACCCCTCCACTTT.

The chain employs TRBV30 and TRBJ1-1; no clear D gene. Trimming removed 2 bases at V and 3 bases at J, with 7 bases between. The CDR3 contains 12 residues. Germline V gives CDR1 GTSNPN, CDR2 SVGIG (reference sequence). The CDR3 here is CAWSPRDTEAFF. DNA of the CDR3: TGTGCCTGGAGTCCCCGGGACACTGAAGCTTTCTTT.

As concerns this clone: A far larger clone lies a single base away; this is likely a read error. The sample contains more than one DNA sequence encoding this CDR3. CDR3 DNA sequence: TGTGCCAGCACCTCAGTGTCCAACGGGGAGCTGTTTTTT. Translated: CASTSVSNGELFF. The chain couples TRBV11-1 to TRBJ2-2; D is undetermined. The CDR3 loop spans 13 amino acids. Germline V gene sequence: CDR1 SGHAT, CDR2 FQDESV (reference sequence). V lost 7 bases, J lost 7 bases, and 13 bases lay in between.

CDR3 nucleotide sequence: TGTGCCAGCAGCTTAGGACATCCCGGGGAGCTGTTTTTT. Its protein product is CASSLGHPGELFF. V usage is TRBV7-9 and J usage is TRBJ2-2; D gene uncertain. Trimming pared 1 base from V and 6 bases from J, leaving 6 bases between. Germline V gene lookup returns CDR1 SEHNR and CDR2 FQNEAQ (reference sequence). This CDR3 has 13 amino acids.

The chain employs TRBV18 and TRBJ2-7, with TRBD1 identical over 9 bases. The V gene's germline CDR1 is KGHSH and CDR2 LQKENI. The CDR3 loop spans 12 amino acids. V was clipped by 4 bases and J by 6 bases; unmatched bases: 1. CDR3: CASSLGQGEQYF. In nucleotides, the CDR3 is TGTGCCAGCTCACTGGGACAGGGCGAGCAGTACTTC.

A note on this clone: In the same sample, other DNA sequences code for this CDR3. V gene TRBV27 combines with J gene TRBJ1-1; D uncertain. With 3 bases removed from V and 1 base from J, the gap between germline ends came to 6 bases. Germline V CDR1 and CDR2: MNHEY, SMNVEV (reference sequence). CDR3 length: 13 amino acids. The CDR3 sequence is CASSFDRNTEAFF. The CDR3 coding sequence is TGTGCCAGCAGTTTTGATCGGAACACTGAAGCTTTCTTT.

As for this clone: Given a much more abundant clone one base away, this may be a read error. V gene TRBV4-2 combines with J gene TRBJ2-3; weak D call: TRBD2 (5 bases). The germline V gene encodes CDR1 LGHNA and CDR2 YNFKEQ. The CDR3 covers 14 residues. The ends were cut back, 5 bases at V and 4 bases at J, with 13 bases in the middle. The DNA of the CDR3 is TGTGCCAGCAGCAGACTACAGCACGCAGATACGCAGTATTTT. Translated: CASSRLQHADTQYF.

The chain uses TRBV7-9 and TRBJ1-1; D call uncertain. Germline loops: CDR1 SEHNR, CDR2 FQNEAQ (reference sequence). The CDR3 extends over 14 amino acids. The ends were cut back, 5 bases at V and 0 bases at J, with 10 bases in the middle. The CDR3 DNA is TGTGCCAGCAGCAAACAGACTATGAACACTGAAGCTTTCTTT. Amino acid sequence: CASSKQTMNTEAFF.

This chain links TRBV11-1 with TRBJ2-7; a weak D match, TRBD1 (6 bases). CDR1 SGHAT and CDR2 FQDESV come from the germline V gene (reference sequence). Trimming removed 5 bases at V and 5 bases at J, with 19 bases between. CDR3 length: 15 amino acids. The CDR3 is CASSPQGLVANEQYF. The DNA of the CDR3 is TGTGCCAGCAGCCCCCAGGGGCTAGTTGCTAACGAGCAGTACTTC.

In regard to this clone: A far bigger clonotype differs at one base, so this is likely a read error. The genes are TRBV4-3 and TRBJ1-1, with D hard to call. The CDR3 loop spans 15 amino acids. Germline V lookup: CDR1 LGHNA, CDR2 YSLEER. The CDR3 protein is CASGQVGSHPTEAFF. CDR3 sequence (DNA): TGCGCCAGCGGCCAAGTGGGCAGTCACCCCACTGAAGCTTTCTTT.

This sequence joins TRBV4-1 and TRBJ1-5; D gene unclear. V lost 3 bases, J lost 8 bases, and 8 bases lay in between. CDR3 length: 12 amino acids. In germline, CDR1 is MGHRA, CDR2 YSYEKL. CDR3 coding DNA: TGCGCCAGCAGCCACCCAAATGAGCCCCAGCATTTT. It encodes CASSHPNEPQHF.

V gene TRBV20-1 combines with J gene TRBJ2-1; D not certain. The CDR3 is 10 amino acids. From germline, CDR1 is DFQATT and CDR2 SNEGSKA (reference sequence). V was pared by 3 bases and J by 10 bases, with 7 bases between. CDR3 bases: TGCAGTGCTAGGGCTGCCGAGCAGTTCTTC. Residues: CSARAAEQFF.

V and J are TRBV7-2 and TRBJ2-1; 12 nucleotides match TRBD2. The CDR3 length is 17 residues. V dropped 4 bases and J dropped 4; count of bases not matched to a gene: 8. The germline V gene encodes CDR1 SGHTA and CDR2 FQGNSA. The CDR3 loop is CASSSNGLAGTYNEQFF. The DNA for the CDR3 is TGTGCCAGCAGCTCTAACGGACTAGCGGGAACATACAATGAGCAGTTCTTC.

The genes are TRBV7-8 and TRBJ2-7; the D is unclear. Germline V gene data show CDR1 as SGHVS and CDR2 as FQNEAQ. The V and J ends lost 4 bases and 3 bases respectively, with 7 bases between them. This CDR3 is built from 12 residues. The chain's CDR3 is CASSSFIYEQYF. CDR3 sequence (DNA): TGTGCCAGCAGCTCATTCATCTACGAGCAGTACTTC.

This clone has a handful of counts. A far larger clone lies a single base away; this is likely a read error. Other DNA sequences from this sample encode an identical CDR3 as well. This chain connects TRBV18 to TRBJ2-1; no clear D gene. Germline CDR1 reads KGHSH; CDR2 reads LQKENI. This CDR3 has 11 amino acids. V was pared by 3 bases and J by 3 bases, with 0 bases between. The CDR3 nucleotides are TGTGCCAGCTCACCCTACAATGAGCAGTTCTTC. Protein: CASSPYNEQFF.

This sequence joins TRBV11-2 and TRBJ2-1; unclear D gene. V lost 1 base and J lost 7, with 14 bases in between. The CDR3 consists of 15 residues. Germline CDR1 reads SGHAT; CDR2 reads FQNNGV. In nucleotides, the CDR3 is TGTGCCAGCAGCTTAGCTGGCGGAACCCTTAATGAGCAGTTCTTC. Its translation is CASSLAGGTLNEQFF.

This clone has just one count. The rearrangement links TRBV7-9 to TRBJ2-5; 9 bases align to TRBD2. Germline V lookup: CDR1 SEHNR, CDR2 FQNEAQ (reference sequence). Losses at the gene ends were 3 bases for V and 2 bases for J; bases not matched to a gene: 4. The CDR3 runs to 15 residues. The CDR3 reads CASSFVAGGQETQYF. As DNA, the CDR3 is TGTGCCAGCAGCTTCGTTGCGGGAGGGCAAGAGACCCAGTACTTC.

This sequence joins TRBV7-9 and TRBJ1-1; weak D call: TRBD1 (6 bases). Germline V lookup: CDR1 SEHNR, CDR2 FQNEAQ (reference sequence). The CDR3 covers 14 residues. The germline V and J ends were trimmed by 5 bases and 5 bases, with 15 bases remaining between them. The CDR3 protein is CASSAQGSGTEAFF. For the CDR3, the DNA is TGTGCCAGCAGCGCTCAGGGGAGTGGGACTGAAGCTTTCTTT. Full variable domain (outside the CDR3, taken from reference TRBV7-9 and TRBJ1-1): DTGVSQNPRHKITKRGQNVTFRCDPISEHNRLYWYRQTLGQGPEFLTYFQNEAQLEKSRLLSDRFSAERPKGSFSTLEIQRTEQGDSAMYLCASSAQGSGTEAFFGQGTRLTVV.

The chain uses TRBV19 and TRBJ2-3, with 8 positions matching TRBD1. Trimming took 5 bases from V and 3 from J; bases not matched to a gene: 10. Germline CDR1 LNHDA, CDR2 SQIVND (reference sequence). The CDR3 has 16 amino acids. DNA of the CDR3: TGTGCCAGTAGTCCTACACTCGACAGGGGAACAGATACGCAGTATTTT. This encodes CASSPTLDRGTDTQYF.

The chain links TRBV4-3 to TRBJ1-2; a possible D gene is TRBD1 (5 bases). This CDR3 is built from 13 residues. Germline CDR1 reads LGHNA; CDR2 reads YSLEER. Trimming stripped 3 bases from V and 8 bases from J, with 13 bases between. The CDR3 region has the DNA TGCGCCAGCAGCCACCACGCCAGGGACGGCTACACCTTC. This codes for CASSHHARDGYTF.

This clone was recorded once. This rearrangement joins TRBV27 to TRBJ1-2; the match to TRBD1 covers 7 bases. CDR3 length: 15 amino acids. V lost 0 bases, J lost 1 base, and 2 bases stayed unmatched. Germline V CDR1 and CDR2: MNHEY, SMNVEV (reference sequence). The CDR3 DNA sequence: TGTGCCAGCAGTTTATCCGGGACAGTTAACTATGGCTACACCTTC. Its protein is CASSLSGTVNYGYTF.

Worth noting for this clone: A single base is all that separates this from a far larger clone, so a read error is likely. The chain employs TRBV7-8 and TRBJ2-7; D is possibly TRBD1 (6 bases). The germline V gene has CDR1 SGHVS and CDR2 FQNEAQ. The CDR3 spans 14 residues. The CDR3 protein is CASGLRTDSYEQYF. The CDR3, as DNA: TGTGCCAGCGGCTTGAGGACAGACTCCTACGAGCAGTACTTC.